This is a list of T cell receptor beta chains from one sample in a study of control samples from healthy donors and cancer patients. This table comes from immunoSEQ multiplex PCR, and its TCRdb copy is limited to in-frame clones, with some not included. The table includes 45,000 to 60,000 clones, about 95% detected once. Sequencing was performed on blood. Receptors were obtained from a man aged 30 to 39 in good health. Each CDR3 is given with its conserved first and last residue. D genes are given only for firm matches. Not every row has a clone size; where given, it reads once, few, many or a size class.

TRBJ2-7	-	-	TRBV18	TGTGCCAGCTCACCCTCGCGGCAGGAGCAGTACTTC	CASSPSRQEQYF
TRBJ1-2	-	-	TRBV19	TGTGCCAGTAGTGAAGACAGGTATGGCTACACCTTC	CASSEDRYGYTF
TRBJ1-1	TRBD1	-	TRBV5-5	TGTGCCAGCAGCCGACAGGGGTTGGGCACTGAAGCTTTCTTT	CASSRQGLGTEAFF
TRBJ1-2	-	once	TRBV7-3	TGTGCCAGCAGCTTAACAGCCCAGGGGTATGGCTACACCTTC	CASSLTAQGYGYTF
TRBJ2-2	TRBD2	-	TRBV9	TGTGCCAGCAGCGCTAGCGGGAGGTATGGCACCGGGGAGCTGTTTTTT	CASSASGRYGTGELFF
TRBJ2-7	TRBD2	-	TRBV5-4	TGTGCCAGCAGCTCCGAGCTGGGACTAGCGGGGGTCACCTACGAGCAGTACTTC	CASSSELGLAGVTYEQYF
TRBJ1-4	-	-	TRBV11-2	TGTGCCAGCAGCTTAGGTGCAGGGCCTAATGAAAAACTGTTTTTT	CASSLGAGPNEKLFF
TRBJ1-6	-	-	TRBV11-1	TGTGCCAGCAGCCTAACAGGGAGCTCCTATAATTCACCCCTCCACTTT	CASSLTGSSYNSPLHF
TRBJ1-4	TRBD1	-	TRBV4-1	TGCGCCAGCAGCCCACCGACAGGGGTGAGGGAAAAACTGTTTTTT	CASSPPTGVREKLFF
TRBJ2-7	-	-	TRBV3-1/TRBV3-2	TGTGCCAGCAGCCGTCTCCACTCAAGCTACGAGCAGTACTTC	CASSRLHSSYEQYF
TRBJ1-1	-	-	TRBV3-1/TRBV3-2	TGTGCCAGCAGCCAAGCAGGGGCATTGGCTGAAGCTTTCTTT	CASSQAGALAEAFF
TRBJ2-7	-	-	TRBV21-1	TGTGCCAGCACCTCGAGTCAGGGTCCTACCTACGAGCAGTACTTC	CASTSSQGPTYEQYF
TRBJ1-2	-	-	TRBV18	TGTGCCAGCTCAGGGGGCCTCGACTATGGCTACACCTTC	CASSGGLDYGYTF
TRBJ2-7	-	-	TRBV11-3	TGTGCCAGCAGCTTAGATGGGCAGTCCTACGAGCAGTACTTC	CASSLDGQSYEQYF
TRBJ1-1	-	-	TRBV5-5	TGTGCCAGCAGCTTGGCCCAGGAGGACACTGAAGCTTTCTTT	CASSLAQEDTEAFF
TRBJ1-4	-	-	TRBV7-2	TGTGCCAGCAGCTTACTCAGCCAGGGCCAAGAAAAACTGTTTTTT	CASSLLSQGQEKLFF
TRBJ2-1	-	-	TRBV6-1	TGTGCCAGCAGTGAATCCATTGGGCAGGGCTACAATGAGCAGTTCTTC	CASSESIGQGYNEQFF
TRBJ2-3	-	-	TRBV30	TGTGCCTGGAGTGTAGGGGGGTTCGGCACAGATACGCAGTATTTT	CAWSVGGFGTDTQYF
TRBJ2-2	TRBD2	-	TRBV30	TGTGCCTGGAAGGCCCGGCGAGCGGGGGTTTTGGGAACCGGGGAGCTGTTTTTT	CAWKARRAGVLGTGELFF
TRBJ1-2	-	-	TRBV7-9	TGTGCCAGCAGCTTGGAGGGTGTGTATGGCTACACCTTC	CASSLEGVYGYTF